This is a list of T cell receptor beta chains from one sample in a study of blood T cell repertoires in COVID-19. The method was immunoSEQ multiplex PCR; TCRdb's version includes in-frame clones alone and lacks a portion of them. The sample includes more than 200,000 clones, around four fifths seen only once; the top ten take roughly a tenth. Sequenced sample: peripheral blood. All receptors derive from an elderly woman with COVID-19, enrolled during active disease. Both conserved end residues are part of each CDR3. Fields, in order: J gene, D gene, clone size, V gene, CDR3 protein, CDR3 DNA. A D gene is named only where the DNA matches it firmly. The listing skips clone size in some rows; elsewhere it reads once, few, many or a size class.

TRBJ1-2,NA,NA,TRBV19,CASSSPGNWPYSYTF,TGTGCCAGTAGCTCGCCGGGGAATTGGCCTTATAGCTACACCTTC
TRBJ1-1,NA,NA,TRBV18,CASSPPAGINTEAFF,TGTGCCAGCTCACCACCCGCAGGGATCAACACTGAAGCTTTCTTT
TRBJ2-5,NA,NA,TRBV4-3,CASSQDSGPRETQYF,TGCGCCAGCAGCCAAGATTCCGGCCCCAGGGAGACCCAGTACTTC
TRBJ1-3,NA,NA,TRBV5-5,CASSVREAASSYF,TGTGCCAGCAGCGTAAGAGAGGCAGCCTCGTCATATTTT
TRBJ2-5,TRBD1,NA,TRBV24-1,CATSDLGTGSGLETQYF,TGTGCCACCAGTGATTTGGGGACAGGGTCTGGGTTGGAGACCCAGTACTTC
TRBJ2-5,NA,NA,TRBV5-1,CASSLASETQYF,TGCGCCAGCAGCTTGGCGTCAGAGACCCAGTACTTC
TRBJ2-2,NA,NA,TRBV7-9,CASSLPPGELFF,TGTGCCAGCAGCCTCCCCCCGGGGGAGCTGTTTTTT
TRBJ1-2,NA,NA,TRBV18,CASPTTRGYGYTF,TGTGCCAGCCCGACGACCAGGGGCTATGGCTACACCTTC
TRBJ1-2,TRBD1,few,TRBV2,CASGGRQGSPPYGYTF,TGTGCCAGCGGGGGGCGACAGGGATCTCCCCCCTATGGCTACACCTTC
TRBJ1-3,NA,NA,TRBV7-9,CASSLRGSGNTIYF,TGTGCCAGCAGCTTAAGGGGGAGCGGAAACACCATATATTTT
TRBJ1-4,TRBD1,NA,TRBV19,CASSMWRGLNEKLFF,TGTGCCAGTAGTATGTGGAGGGGGCTGAATGAAAAACTGTTTTTT
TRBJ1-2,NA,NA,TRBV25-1,CASSWGEGMGYTF,TGTGCCAGCAGCTGGGGGGAAGGGATGGGCTACACCTTC
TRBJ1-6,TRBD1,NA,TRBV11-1,CASSGRGTGDNSPLHF,TGTGCCAGCAGCGGACGTGGGACAGGGGATAATTCACCCCTCCACTTT
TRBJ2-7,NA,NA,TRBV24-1,CATSDPQDPSYEQYF,TGTGCCACCAGTGACCCACAGGATCCATCCTACGAGCAGTACTTC
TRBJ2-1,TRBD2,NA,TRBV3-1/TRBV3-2,CASSQEWTPGGGEQFF,TGTGCCAGCAGCCAAGAATGGACACCGGGGGGTGGGGAGCAGTTCTTC
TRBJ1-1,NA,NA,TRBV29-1,CSGGGGTRSEAFF,TGCAGCGGTGGCGGGGGGACGAGGAGTGAAGCTTTCTTT
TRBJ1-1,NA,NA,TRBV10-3,CAISNQGSNTEAFF,TGTGCCATCAGTAACCAGGGCTCCAACACTGAAGCTTTCTTT
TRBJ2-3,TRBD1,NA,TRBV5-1,CASLRGTDTDTQYF,TGCGCCAGCCTCAGGGGGACAGACACAGATACGCAGTATTTT
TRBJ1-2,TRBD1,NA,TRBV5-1,CASSPGQRGYTF,TGCGCCAGCAGCCCGGGACAGCGGGGCTACACCTTC
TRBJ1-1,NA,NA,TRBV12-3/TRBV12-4,CASSLQGYTEAFF,TGTGCCAGCAGTTTACAGGGGTACACTGAAGCTTTCTTT
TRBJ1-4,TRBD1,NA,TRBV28,CASRQQGAGNEKLFF,TGTGCCAGCAGACAACAGGGGGCAGGAAATGAAAAACTGTTTTTT
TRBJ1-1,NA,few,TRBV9,CASSPTTGFSEAFF,TGTGCCAGCAGCCCAACTACCGGGTTTTCCGAAGCTTTCTTT
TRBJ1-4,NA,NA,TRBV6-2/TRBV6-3,CASSPSVATNEKLFF,TGTGCCAGCAGTCCATCAGTTGCAACTAATGAAAAACTGTTTTTT